These 25 T cell receptor beta chains originate from one sample sequenced in a study of response to subunit inactivated influenza vaccine. TCRdb independently ran MiXCR on the RT-PCR reads; one entry per CDR3 protein. The data show approximately 290,000 distinct CDR3 sequences, with about 20% seen just once and 10% held by the top ten. Sequencing used PBMCs from blood, obtained roughly 20 months after vaccination. Receptor source: a man aged 50 to 75 who received an inactivated influenza vaccine.

The chain has TRBV7-6 and TRBJ2-1, with D perhaps TRBD1 (6 bases). The CDR3 loop spans 15 amino acids. V was shortened by 4 bases and J by 8 bases, with 18 bases between the two germline ends. CDR1 and CDR2 (germline): SGHVS, FNYEAQ. This chain's CDR3 is CASSSLPDRSHEQFF. Here the CDR3 DNA reads TGTGCCAGCAGCTCCCTTCCCGACAGGAGCCATGAGCAGTTCTTC.

This clonotype was seen more than once but under ten times. The chain links TRBV28 to TRBJ1-2; 12 nucleotides align to TRBD1. CDR3 length: 18 amino acids. V trimming: 5 bases; J trimming: 3 bases; junction bases outside the gene matches: 13. The germline V gene has CDR1 MDHEN and CDR2 SYDVKM. The CDR3 region is CASSHHRDRGRNYYGYTF. CDR3 DNA sequence: TGTGCCAGCAGTCACCACAGGGACAGGGGGCGAAACTACTATGGCTACACCTTC.

This clonotype was seen a handful of times. CDR3: CSVELSLGRYEQYF. CDR3 in DNA: TGCAGCGTTGAGCTTTCGTTGGGGCGCTACGAGCAGTACTTC. The chain joins TRBV29-1 to TRBJ2-7; D possibly corresponds to TRBD1 (5 bases). Per germline, CDR1 SQVTM and CDR2 ANQGSEA. V was pared by 3 bases and J by 3 bases, with 15 bases between. This CDR3 spans 14 amino acids.

This clonotype was counted at least ten times. V is TRBV5-1 and J is TRBJ1-2, with D perhaps matching TRBD1 (6 bases). Trimming took 4 bases from V and 2 from J, leaving 12 bases between them. This CDR3 is 14 amino acids long. CDR1 is SGHRS, CDR2 YFSETQ, per germline. The CDR3 sequence: CASSETQGNYGYTF. CDR3 nucleotides: TGCGCCAGCAGCGAGACACAGGGAAACTATGGCTACACCTTC.

The chain has TRBV7-8 and TRBJ2-1; D is ambiguous. Trimming cost V 3 bases and J 1 base, with 10 bases left between them. Germline CDR1 and CDR2: SGHVS and FQNEAQ. This CDR3 is built from 15 residues. The CDR3 region has the DNA TGTGCCAGCAGCTTCGAAGGAAAGTCCTACAATGAGCAGTTCTTC. Its protein product is CASSFEGKSYNEQFF. Full variable domain (missing parts from reference TRBV7-8 and TRBJ2-1): GAGVSQSPRYKVAKRGQDVALRCDPISGHVSLFWYQQALGQGPEFLTYFQNEAQLDKSGLPSDRFFAERPEGSVSTLKIQRTQQEDSAVYLCASSFEGKSYNEQFFGPGTRLTVL.

The V gene is TRBV20-1, the J gene TRBJ1-4, with 10 bases identical to TRBD1. V was pared by 6 bases and J by 9 bases, with 7 bases of the junction left unmatched. The CDR3 runs to 13 residues. CDR1 is DFQATT and CDR2 is SNEGSKA in the germline V gene (reference sequence). CDR3 bases: TGCAGTGCCCCGGAGACAGGGGGCCAAAAACTGTTTTTT. This gives the protein CSAPETGGQKLFF.

With respect to this clonotype: This could be a read error, since a much larger clone is one nucleotide away. Because it lacks the conserved phenylalanine or tryptophan at the end, this CDR3 is likely a read error. The genes are TRBV4-1 and TRBJ1-1; weak D call: TRBD1 (6 bases). Deletions cut 1 base from V and 7 bases from J, with 25 bases between. The CDR3 is 18 residues long. Germline loops: CDR1 MGHRA, CDR2 YSYEKL. The CDR3 DNA reads TGCGCCAGCAGCCAAGGGACCAGGGGAAGGTTGGGTCGGAGTGAAGCTTTCTTA. It translates to CASSQGTRGRLGRSEAFL.

This clonotype was counted between two and nine times. The V call is TRBV6-2 or TRBV6-3, the J call TRBJ1-6, with TRBD1 identical over 8 bases. The CDR3 is 13 amino acids. Germline loops: CDR1 MNHEY, CDR2 SVGEGT. Trimming at V came to 8 bases and at J to 10 bases, leaving 7 bases not matched to a gene. CDR3 in amino acids: CASRDRPHSPLHF. DNA of the CDR3: TGTGCCAGCCGGGACAGGCCGCACTCACCCCTCCACTTT.

At least ten counts were recorded for this clonotype. The gene calls are TRBV4-3 and TRBJ1-1; perhaps TRBD1 as D (5 bases). CDR3 length: 14 residues. Germline CDR1 reads LGHNA; CDR2 reads YSLEER. V shed 7 bases and J shed 1 base, with 13 bases lying between them. CDR3 nucleotide sequence: TGCGCCAGCACCCCGGGGGTTGGGAACACTGAAGCTTTCTTT. It specifies CASTPGVGNTEAFF.

This clonotype was seen a few times. V gene TRBV14 combines with J gene TRBJ2-5; D gene unclear. This CDR3 is 15 amino acids long. Germline CDR1 SGHDN, CDR2 FVKESK. Trimming left V 0 bases short and J 1 base short, with 9 bases between. CDR3 DNA: TGTGCCAGCAGCCAAGATCCCAGAGCCCAAGAGACCCAGTACTTC. Translating gives CASSQDPRAQETQYF.

This clonotype has only a few counts. The chain has TRBV12-3 or TRBV12-4 and TRBJ1-5; a possible D gene is TRBD1 (6 bases). This CDR3 has 13 amino acids. V was pared by 6 bases and J by 10 bases, with 16 bases between. The CDR3 bases are TGTGCCAGCAGCACCGACAGGCCGATCCCCCAGCATTTT. Its protein product is CASSTDRPIPQHF.

CDR3 coding DNA: TGCAGCGTTGAAATGCGACTTCAAGAGACCCAGTACTTC. This codes for CSVEMRLQETQYF. The chain links TRBV29-1 to TRBJ2-5; D is ambiguous. There are 13 residues in the CDR3. The V gene's germline CDR1 is SQVTM and CDR2 ANQGSEA. V shed 2 bases and J shed 2 bases, with 9 bases lying between them.

This rearrangement joins TRBV4-3 to TRBJ2-1; 12 nucleotides line up with TRBD2. The CDR3 spans 19 residues. Germline lookup yields CDR1 LGHNA and CDR2 YSLEER. Unmatched junction bases numbered 18, after V lost 5 bases and J lost 7 bases. CDR3 nucleotide sequence: TGCGCCAGCAGCAAAGCGGCTAGCGGGGGGGGATACCCTTGGAATGAGCAGTTCTTC. Encoded protein: CASSKAASGGGYPWNEQFF.

The chain is built from TRBV13 and TRBJ1-1; the match to TRBD1 covers 7 bases. The CDR3 sequence is 14 residues long. Germline V lookup: CDR1 PRHDT, CDR2 FYEKMQ (reference sequence). J lost 6 bases, V lost 5 bases, and 9 bases had no gene match. The CDR3 is CASSTRTGRAEAFF. CDR3 sequence (DNA): TGTGCCAGCAGCACCCGGACAGGACGGGCTGAAGCTTTCTTT.

This clonotype was found many times. This chain links TRBV4-3 with TRBJ2-1, with D perhaps TRBD2 (5 bases). Trimming took 0 bases from V and 5 from J, leaving 20 bases between them. Germline loops: CDR1 LGHNA, CDR2 YSLEER. The CDR3 totals 18 residues. In nucleotides, the CDR3 is TGCGCCAGCAGCCAAGATCTCAGAGCGGACTCGGGGAACAATGAGCAGTTCTTC. Protein sequence: CASSQDLRADSGNNEQFF.

This clonotype occurred a few times. The rearrangement uses TRBV4-1 and TRBJ1-6; weak D call: TRBD1 (6 bases). V was cut by 3 bases and J by 7 bases, with 13 bases left in between. The CDR3 is made up of 15 amino acids. Germline CDR1 MGHRA, CDR2 YSYEKL. This chain's CDR3 is CASSHPGGLNSPLHF. The CDR3 DNA follows: TGCGCCAGCAGCCACCCCGGGGGGCTAAATTCACCCCTCCACTTT.

V usage is TRBV6-1 and J usage is TRBJ1-2; 9 bases align to TRBD1. The CDR3 totals 16 residues. V shed 6 bases and J 4 bases; nucleotides not matched to a gene: 12. CDR1 is MNHNS, CDR2 SASEGT, per germline. In nucleotides, the CDR3 is TGTGCCAGCAGATCCGGGACAGGGTTTGCTAGCTATGGCTACACCTTC. Amino acid sequence: CASRSGTGFASYGYTF.

V usage is TRBV20-1 and J usage is TRBJ2-2; 12 bases match TRBD1. Trimming took 1 base from V and 7 from J; bases not matched to a gene: 4. From germline, CDR1 is DFQATT and CDR2 SNEGSKA (reference sequence). There are 15 residues in the CDR3. In DNA, the CDR3 is TGCAGTGCTAGAGCGGGACAGGGGGCCGGCGGGGAGCTGTTTTTT. This codes for CSARAGQGAGGELFF.

V usage is TRBV7-9 and J usage is TRBJ2-7; 9 bases map to TRBD1. Germline CDR1 and CDR2: SEHNR and FQNEAQ (reference sequence). The CDR3 is 16 residues long. V dropped 5 bases and J dropped 4; count of bases not matched to a gene: 12. The CDR3 here is CASSDNPRGQGYEQYF. The CDR3 DNA reads TGTGCCAGCAGCGATAACCCGAGGGGACAGGGATACGAGCAGTACTTC.

This clonotype was seen only a few times. CDR3 protein: CASSYSVDTDTQYF. The DNA of the CDR3 is TGTGCCAGCAGTTACTCGGTAGACACAGATACGCAGTATTTT. The chain is built from TRBV6-2 or TRBV6-3 and TRBJ2-3; no definite D call. Per germline, CDR1 MNHEY and CDR2 SVGEGT. This CDR3 contains 14 residues. Trimming pared 0 bases from V and 2 bases from J, leaving 6 bases between.

In this sample, this clonotype turned up a few times. The CDR3 spells CASSVRGDEQFF. DNA for the CDR3: TGCGCCAGCAGCGTCAGGGGGGATGAGCAGTTCTTC. V gene TRBV5-1 combines with J gene TRBJ2-1; D may be TRBD1 (7 bases). Per germline, CDR1 SGHRS and CDR2 YFSETQ. V was shortened by 4 bases and J by 8 bases, with 10 bases between the two germline ends. CDR3 length: 12 residues.

The chain uses TRBV7-8 and TRBJ1-2, with TRBD1 as a possible D gene (5 bases). The CDR3 runs 18 residues. Trimming removed 3 bases from V and 0 bases from J, with 20 bases in between. Germline loops: CDR1 SGHVS, CDR2 FQNEAQ. The DNA for the CDR3 is TGTGCCAGCAGCTTTAGTTCGATAAGGCAGGGTACTAACTATGGCTACACCTTC. As protein: CASSFSSIRQGTNYGYTF. The full variable domain, completed using reference TRBV7-8 and TRBJ1-2, is GAGVSQSPRYKVAKRGQDVALRCDPISGHVSLFWYQQALGQGPEFLTYFQNEAQLDKSGLPSDRFFAERPEGSVSTLKIQRTQQEDSAVYLCASSFSSIRQGTNYGYTFGSGTRLTVV.

The chain carries TRBV4-3 and TRBJ1-2, with D tentatively TRBD1 (5 bases). The CDR3 is 14 residues long. Germline CDR1 is LGHNA and CDR2 is YSLEER. The ends were cut back, 4 bases at V and 4 bases at J, with 13 bases in the middle. CDR3 sequence (DNA): TGCGCCAGCAGCCGGGGGGGTAGTGGCTATGGCTACACCTTC. Protein sequence: CASSRGGSGYGYTF.

This clonotype appeared a few times. The V gene is TRBV4-3, the J gene TRBJ2-3; 9 positions agree with TRBD2. CDR3 length: 16 amino acids. The trim removed 4 bases at V and 0 bases at J, leaving 5 bases unmatched. CDR1 and CDR2 from the germline V gene are LGHNA and YSLEER. The CDR3 bases are TGCGCCAGCAGCCCGACTAGCGGTTCGAGCACAGATACGCAGTATTTT. Translating it yields CASSPTSGSSTDTQYF.

The V and J genes are TRBV4-2 and TRBJ2-3, with TRBD1 identical over 10 bases. CDR1 and CDR2 from the germline V gene are LGHNA and YNFKEQ. V was pared by 1 base and J by 5 bases, with 3 bases of the junction left unmatched. The CDR3 is made up of 15 amino acids. The CDR3 DNA is TGTGCCAGCAGCCAAGGGGACAGGGGTATAGATACGCAGTATTTT. Amino acids: CASSQGDRGIDTQYF.